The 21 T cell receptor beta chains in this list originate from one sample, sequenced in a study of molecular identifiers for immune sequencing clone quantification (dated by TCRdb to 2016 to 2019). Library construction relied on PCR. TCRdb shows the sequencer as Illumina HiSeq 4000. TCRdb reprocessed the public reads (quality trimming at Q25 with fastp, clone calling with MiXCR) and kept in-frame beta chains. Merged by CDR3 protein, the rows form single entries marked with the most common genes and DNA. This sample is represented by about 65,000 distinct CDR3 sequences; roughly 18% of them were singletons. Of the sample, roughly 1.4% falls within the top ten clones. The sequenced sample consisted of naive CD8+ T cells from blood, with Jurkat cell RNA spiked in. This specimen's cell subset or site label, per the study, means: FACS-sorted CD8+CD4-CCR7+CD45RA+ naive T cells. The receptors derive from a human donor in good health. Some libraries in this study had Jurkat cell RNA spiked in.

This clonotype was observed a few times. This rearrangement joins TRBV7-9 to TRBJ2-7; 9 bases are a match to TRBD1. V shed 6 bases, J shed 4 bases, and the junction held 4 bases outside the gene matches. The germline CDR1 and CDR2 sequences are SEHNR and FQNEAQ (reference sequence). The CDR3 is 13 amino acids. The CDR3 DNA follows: TGTGCCAGCAGACCACAGGGGGCTTACGAGCAGTACTTC. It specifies CASRPQGAYEQYF.

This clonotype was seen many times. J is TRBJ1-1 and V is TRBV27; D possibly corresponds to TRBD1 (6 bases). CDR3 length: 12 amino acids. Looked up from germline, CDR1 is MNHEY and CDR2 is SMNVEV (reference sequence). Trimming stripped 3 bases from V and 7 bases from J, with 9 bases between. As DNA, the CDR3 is TGTGCCAGCAGTTTTGGGGGCGGTGAAGCTTTCTTT. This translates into CASSFGGGEAFF.

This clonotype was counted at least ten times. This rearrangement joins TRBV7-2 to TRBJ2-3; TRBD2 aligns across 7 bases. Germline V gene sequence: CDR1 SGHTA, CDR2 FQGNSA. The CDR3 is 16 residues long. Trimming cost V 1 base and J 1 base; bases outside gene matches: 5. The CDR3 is CASSLVAGVGTDTQYF. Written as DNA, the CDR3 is TGTGCCAGCAGCTTAGTGGCGGGAGTGGGCACAGATACGCAGTATTTT.

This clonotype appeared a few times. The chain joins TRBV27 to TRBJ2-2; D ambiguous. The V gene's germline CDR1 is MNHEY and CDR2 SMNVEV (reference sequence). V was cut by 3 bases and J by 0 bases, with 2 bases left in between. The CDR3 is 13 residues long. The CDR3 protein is CASSFPNTGELFF. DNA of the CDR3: TGTGCCAGCAGTTTTCCGAACACCGGGGAGCTGTTTTTT.

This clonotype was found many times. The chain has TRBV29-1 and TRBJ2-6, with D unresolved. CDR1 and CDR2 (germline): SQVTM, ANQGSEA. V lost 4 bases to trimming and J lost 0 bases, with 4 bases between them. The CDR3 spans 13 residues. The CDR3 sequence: CSVALSGANVLTF. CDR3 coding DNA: TGCAGCGTTGCGCTCTCTGGGGCCAACGTCCTGACTTTC.

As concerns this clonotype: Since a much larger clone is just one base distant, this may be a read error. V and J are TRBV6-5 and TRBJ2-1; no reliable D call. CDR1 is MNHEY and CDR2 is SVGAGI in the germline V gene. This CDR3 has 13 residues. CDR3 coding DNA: TGTGCCAGCAGTTACGACCAAAACAATGAGCGGTTCTTC. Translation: CASSYDQNNERFF.

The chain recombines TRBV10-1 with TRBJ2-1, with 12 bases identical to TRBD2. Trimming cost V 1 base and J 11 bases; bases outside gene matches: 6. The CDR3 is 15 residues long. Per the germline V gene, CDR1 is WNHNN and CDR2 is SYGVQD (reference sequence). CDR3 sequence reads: CASSEWTSGNSQQFF. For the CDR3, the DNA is TGCGCCAGCAGTGAGTGGACTAGCGGGAACAGCCAGCAGTTCTTC.

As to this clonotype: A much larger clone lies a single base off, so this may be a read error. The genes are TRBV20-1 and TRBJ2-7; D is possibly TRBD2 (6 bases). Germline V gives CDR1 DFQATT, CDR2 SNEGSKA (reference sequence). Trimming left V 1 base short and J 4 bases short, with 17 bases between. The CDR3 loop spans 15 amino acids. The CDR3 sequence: CSARGFGGSDYEQYF. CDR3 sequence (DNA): TGCAGTGCTAGAGGTTTTGGGGGGAGCGATTACGAGCAGTACTTC.

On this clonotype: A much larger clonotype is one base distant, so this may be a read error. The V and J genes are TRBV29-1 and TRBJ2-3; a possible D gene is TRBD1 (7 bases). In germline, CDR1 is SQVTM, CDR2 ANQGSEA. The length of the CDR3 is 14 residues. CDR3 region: CGASTGTFTDTQYF. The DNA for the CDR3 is TGCGGCGCCTCGACAGGGACTTTCACAGATACGCAGTATTTT.

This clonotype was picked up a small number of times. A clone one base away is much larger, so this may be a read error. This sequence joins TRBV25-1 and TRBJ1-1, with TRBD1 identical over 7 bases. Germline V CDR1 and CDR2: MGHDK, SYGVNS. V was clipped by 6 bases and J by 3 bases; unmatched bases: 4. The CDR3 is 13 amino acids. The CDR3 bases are TGTGCCAGCAGGGACAGGATGGACACTGAAGCTTTCTTT. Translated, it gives CASRDRMDTEAFF.

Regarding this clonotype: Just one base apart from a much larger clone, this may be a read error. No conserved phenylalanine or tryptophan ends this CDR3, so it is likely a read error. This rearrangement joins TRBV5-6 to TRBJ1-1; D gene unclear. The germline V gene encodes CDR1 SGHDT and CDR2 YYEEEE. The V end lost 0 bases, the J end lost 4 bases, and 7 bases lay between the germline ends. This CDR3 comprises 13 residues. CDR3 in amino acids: CASSLEWGTEAFL. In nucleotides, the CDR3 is TGTGCCAGCAGCTTGGAATGGGGCACTGAAGCTTTCCTT.

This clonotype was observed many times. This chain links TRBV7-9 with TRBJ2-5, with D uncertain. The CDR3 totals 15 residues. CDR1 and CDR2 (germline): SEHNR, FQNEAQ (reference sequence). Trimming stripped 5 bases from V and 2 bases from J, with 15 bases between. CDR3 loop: CASSPTTSPQETQYF. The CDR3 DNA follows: TGTGCCAGCAGCCCCACCACGTCACCACAAGAGACCCAGTACTTC.

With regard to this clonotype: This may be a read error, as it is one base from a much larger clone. Here the CDR3 reads CASGSFFQEKLLF. CDR3 in DNA: TGTGCTAGTGGCTCATTCTTCCAGGAAAAACTGCTTTTT. This sequence joins TRBV12-5 and TRBJ1-4; D is unresolved. Germline V CDR1 and CDR2: LGHNT, FRNRAP. The CDR3 spans 13 residues.

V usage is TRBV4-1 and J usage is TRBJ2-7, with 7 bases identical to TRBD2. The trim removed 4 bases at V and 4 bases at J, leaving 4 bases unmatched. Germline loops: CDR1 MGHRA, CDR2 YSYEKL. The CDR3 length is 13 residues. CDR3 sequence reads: CASSLLADYEQYF. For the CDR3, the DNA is TGCGCCAGCAGCCTCCTAGCGGATTACGAGCAGTACTTC.

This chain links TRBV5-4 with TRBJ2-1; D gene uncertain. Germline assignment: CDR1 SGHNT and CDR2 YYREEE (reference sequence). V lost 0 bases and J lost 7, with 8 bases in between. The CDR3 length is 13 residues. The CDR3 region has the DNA TGTGCCAGCAGCTTGGTGCTAGAAAATGAGCAGTTCTTC. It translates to CASSLVLENEQFF.

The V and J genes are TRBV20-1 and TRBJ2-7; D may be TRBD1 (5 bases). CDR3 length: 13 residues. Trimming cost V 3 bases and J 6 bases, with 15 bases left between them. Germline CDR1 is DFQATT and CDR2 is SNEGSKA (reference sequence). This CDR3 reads CSASQGGRGEQYF. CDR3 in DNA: TGCAGTGCTAGCCAGGGTGGAAGGGGCGAGCAGTACTTC.

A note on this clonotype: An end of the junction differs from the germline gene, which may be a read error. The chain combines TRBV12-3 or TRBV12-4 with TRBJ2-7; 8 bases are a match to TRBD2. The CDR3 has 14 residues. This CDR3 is CASSPPGGHYGQYF. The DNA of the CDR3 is TGTGCCAGCAGCCCCCCGGGGGGGCACTACGGGCAGTACTTC.

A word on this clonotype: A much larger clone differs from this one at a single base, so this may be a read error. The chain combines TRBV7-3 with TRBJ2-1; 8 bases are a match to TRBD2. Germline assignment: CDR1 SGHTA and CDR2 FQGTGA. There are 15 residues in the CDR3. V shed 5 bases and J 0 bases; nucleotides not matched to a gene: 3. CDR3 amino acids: CASSHSGGSYNEQFF. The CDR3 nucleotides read TGTGCCAGCAGCCACAGCGGGGGCTCCTACAATGAGCAGTTCTTC.

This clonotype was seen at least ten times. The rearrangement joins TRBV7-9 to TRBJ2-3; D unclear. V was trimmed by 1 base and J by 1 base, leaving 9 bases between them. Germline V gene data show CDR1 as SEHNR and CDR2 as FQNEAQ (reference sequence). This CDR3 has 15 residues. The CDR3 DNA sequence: TGTGCCAGCAGCTTAGTGGTTCGGGGCACAGATACGCAGTATTTT. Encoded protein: CASSLVVRGTDTQYF.

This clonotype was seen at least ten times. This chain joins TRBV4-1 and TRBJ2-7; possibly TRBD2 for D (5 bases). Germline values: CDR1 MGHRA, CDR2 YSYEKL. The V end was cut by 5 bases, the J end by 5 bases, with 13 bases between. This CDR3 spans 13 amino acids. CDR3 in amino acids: CASSNPAGHEQYF. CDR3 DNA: TGCGCCAGCAGCAACCCGGCGGGTCACGAGCAGTACTTC.

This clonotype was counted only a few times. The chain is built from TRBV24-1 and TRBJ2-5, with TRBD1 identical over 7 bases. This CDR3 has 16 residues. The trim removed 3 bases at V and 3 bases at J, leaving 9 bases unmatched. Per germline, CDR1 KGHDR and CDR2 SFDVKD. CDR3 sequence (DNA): TGTGCCACCAGTGATAGCCGGGACAGCCGGGAAGAGACCCAGTACTTC. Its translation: CATSDSRDSREETQYF.